One and the same sample provided the 8 T cell receptor beta chains below, sequenced in a study of cytomegalovirus exposure and HLA in healthy donors. The PCR employed 60 Vbeta primers together with 13 Jbeta primers. Some clones are missing from TCRdb's copy, which holds only in-frame ones; the method was immunoSEQ multiplex PCR. This repertoire shows some 150,000 clones, roughly a tenth found once; its top ten account for around 1.9%. Specimen: PBMCs. All receptors come from a male donor in good health and CMV-seronegative.

This clone appeared a few times. The chain is built from TRBV6-5 and TRBJ1-5; 8 bases fit TRBD1. CDR1 MNHEY and CDR2 SVGAGI come from the germline V gene. J lost 4 bases, V lost 8 bases, and 7 bases had no gene match. This CDR3 comprises 14 residues. The DNA of the CDR3 is TGTGCCAGCCGCCGGGACAGGTTGAATCAGCCCCAGCATTTT. It specifies CASRRDRLNQPQHF.

Only a few counts were recorded for this clone. The rearrangement joins TRBV4-3 to TRBJ1-1; D is possibly TRBD1 (5 bases). CDR1 is LGHNA and CDR2 is YSLEER in the germline V gene. This CDR3 has 15 amino acids. The germline V and J ends were trimmed by 0 bases and 4 bases, with 12 bases remaining between them. CDR3 in DNA: TGCGCCAGCAGCCAAGATCAAGGGGTAAGCACTGAAGCTTTCTTT. As protein: CASSQDQGVSTEAFF.

Only one count was recorded for this clone. V and J are TRBV6-5 and TRBJ1-6; 7 nucleotides agree with TRBD1. CDR1 and CDR2 from the germline V gene are MNHEY and SVGAGI. V was clipped by 4 bases and J by 6 bases; unmatched bases: 9. The CDR3 covers 16 residues. CDR3 sequence: CASSSFDYRGNSPLHF. CDR3 nucleotides: TGTGCCAGCAGTTCCTTCGACTACAGGGGTAATTCACCCCTCCACTTT.

The chain links TRBV6-1 to TRBJ1-1, with a possible D match to TRBD1 (5 bases). Trimming shortened V by 7 bases and J by 7 bases, and 22 bases separated the two germline ends. Germline lookup yields CDR1 MNHNS and CDR2 SASEGT. CDR3 size: 15 residues. CDR3 nucleotide sequence: TGTGCCAGCATCCCCCCCCGGTTAGGGAGGGGTGAAGCTTTCTTT. Protein sequence: CASIPPRLGRGEAFF.

This clone was seen only a few times. The sample carries other DNA sequences with the same CDR3. The chain employs TRBV27 and TRBJ1-2, with a tentative D call TRBD1 (6 bases). V lost 0 bases to trimming and J lost 1 base, with 6 bases between them. Germline CDR1 reads MNHEY; CDR2 reads SMNVEV (reference sequence). The CDR3 extends over 14 amino acids. CDR3 loop: CASSLSGGNYGYTF. As DNA, the CDR3 is TGTGCCAGCAGTTTATCAGGGGGTAACTATGGCTACACCTTC.

This clone was seen more than once but under ten times. The chain recombines TRBV11-3 with TRBJ1-1; TRBD1 might be the D (5 bases). The CDR3 runs to 13 residues. CDR1 and CDR2 from the germline V gene are SGHNT and YENEEA. V lost 5 bases, J lost 4 bases, and 11 bases lay in between. As DNA, the CDR3 is TGTGCCAGCAGCCCAGGGTCGGGCACTGAAGCTTTCTTT. Residues: CASSPGSGTEAFF.

The chain combines TRBV5-4 with TRBJ2-5, with a weak D call TRBD2 (5 bases). The J call may be faulty, since TRBJ2-7 better matches the DNA end. Germline assignment: CDR1 SGHNT and CDR2 YYREEE (reference sequence). This CDR3 region has 14 residues. This chain's CDR3 is CASSLYGGNYEQYF. CDR3 nucleotides: TGTGCCAGCAGCTTGTACGGAGGAAACTACGAGCAGTACTTC.

This chain uses TRBV19 with TRBJ1-5, with 8 bases that match TRBD1. CDR1 and CDR2 (germline): LNHDA, SQIVND (reference sequence). This CDR3 comprises 15 residues. The junction had 7 bases not matched to a gene; V was cut back by 4 bases and J by 5 bases. CDR3 in amino acids: CASSTDREGHQPQHF. Here the CDR3 DNA reads TGTGCCAGTAGTACGGACAGGGAGGGGCATCAGCCCCAGCATTTT.